These 18 T cell receptor beta chains were sequenced from one sample in a study of metastatic and nonmetastatic thyroid tumors. MiXCR was used by TCRdb to re-call the PCR reads. This sample carries around 22,000 clones, 19% of them seen once, and the ten largest clones take roughly 4.8%. No treatment had been given to any patient before thyroid surgery. Sequencing was done on a sample of blood. The receptors derive from a male donor with papillary thyroid cancer or a benign thyroid nodule (not recorded which). Some clones in this sample may be carry-over from other donors' samples.

This clone was seen ten or more times. The J gene is TRBJ1-1, the V gene TRBV6-5; 7 positions agree with TRBD1. The CDR3 spans 13 residues. Trimming at V came to 2 bases and at J to 5 bases, leaving 2 bases not matched to a gene. Germline V gives CDR1 MNHEY, CDR2 SVGAGI. The CDR3 region has the DNA TGTGCCAGCAGTTACGAGGGGGCGACTGAAGCTTTCTTT. Its translation: CASSYEGATEAFF.

The rearrangement uses TRBV7-8 and TRBJ2-2; 10 bases line up with TRBD2. The CDR3 covers 16 residues. The germline V gene has CDR1 SGHVS and CDR2 FQNEAQ. The J segment lost 4 bases and the V segment lost 3 bases, leaving 5 bases of the junction unmatched. CDR3 nucleotides: TGTGCCAGCAGCTTCAGCGGGAGGGTAATCACCGGGGAGCTGTTTTTT. Protein sequence: CASSFSGRVITGELFF.

This clone has only a few counts. The chain has TRBV6-1 and TRBJ2-1, with D perhaps TRBD1 (5 bases). CDR1 is MNHNS, CDR2 SASEGT, per germline. The CDR3 spans 15 residues. V was cut by 0 bases and J by 2 bases, with 8 bases left in between. This CDR3 is CASSEAPGTYNEQFF. The CDR3 DNA sequence: TGTGCCAGCAGTGAAGCACCAGGGACCTACAATGAGCAGTTCTTC.

This clone was seen at least ten times. The J gene is TRBJ1-6, the V gene TRBV20-1; 9 bases agree with TRBD1. The CDR3 loop spans 16 amino acids. CDR1 is DFQATT and CDR2 is SNEGSKA in the germline V gene (reference sequence). The junction had 13 bases not matched to a gene; V was cut back by 3 bases and J by 10 bases. CDR3 bases: TGCAGTGCTAGGGCGAGACAGGGGGTTCTGCGGTCACCCCTCCACTTT. This codes for CSARARQGVLRSPLHF.

This clone has at least ten counts. The J gene is TRBJ1-4, the V gene TRBV27; TRBD1 aligns across 7 bases. The V gene end was trimmed by 4 bases and the J gene end by 7 bases; junction bases not matched to a gene: 6. This CDR3 has 14 amino acids. Germline CDR1 MNHEY, CDR2 SMNVEV (reference sequence). CDR3: CASSSGTELEKLFF. DNA of the CDR3: TGTGCCAGCAGTTCCGGGACAGAGCTTGAAAAACTGTTTTTT.

Ten or more counts support this clone. V gene TRBV20-1 combines with J gene TRBJ2-1, with TRBD2 identical over 9 bases. J gave up 12 bases and V 3 bases, and 12 bases lay outside the gene matches. The CDR3 length is 14 residues. Germline-derived CDR1 and CDR2 are DFQATT and SNEGSKA (reference sequence). The CDR3 loop is CSASPREGDGRQFF. In nucleotides, the CDR3 is TGCAGTGCTAGTCCGCGGGAGGGCGATGGGCGGCAGTTCTTC.

This clone occurred many times. The J gene is TRBJ2-5, the V gene TRBV7-9; D is unresolved. The CDR3 has 12 amino acids. The germline gives CDR1 SEHNR, CDR2 FQNEAQ (reference sequence). V was trimmed by 1 base and J by 5 bases, leaving 5 bases between them. The CDR3 loop is CASSLVGETQYF. Written as DNA, the CDR3 is TGTGCCAGCAGCTTAGTTGGTGAGACCCAGTACTTC.

In this sample, this clone turned up many times. Given a much more abundant clone one base away, this may be a read error. The chain uses TRBV2 and TRBJ1-3; weak D call: TRBD1 (5 bases). The germline V gene encodes CDR1 SNHLY and CDR2 FYNNEI. The CDR3 is 14 residues long. CDR3 region: CTTAPDISGNTIYF. In DNA, the CDR3 is TGTACCACCGCACCGGACATCTCTGGAAACACCATATATTTT.

The rearrangement links TRBV9 to TRBJ1-2; TRBD1 aligns across 8 bases. J was trimmed by 3 bases and V by 3 bases; bases with no gene match: 10. CDR1 is SGDLS and CDR2 is YYNGEE in the germline V gene. The CDR3 extends over 16 amino acids. CDR3 DNA sequence: TGTGCCAGCAGCGCTGCCCCAGGGGGCGCGTACTATGGCTACACCTTC. This codes for CASSAAPGGAYYGYTF.

This clone was recorded at least ten times. The J gene is TRBJ2-5, the V gene TRBV19; TRBD2 matches 10 bases. CDR3 length equals 16 residues. J gave up 5 bases and V 5 bases, and 11 bases lay outside the gene matches. Germline V gene lookup returns CDR1 LNHDA and CDR2 SQIVND (reference sequence). The DNA of the CDR3 is TGTGCCAGTAGTCCTCTGGGCAGCGGGAGGGCGGAGACCCAGTACTTC. Its protein product is CASSPLGSGRAETQYF.

This clone was observed a handful of times. This chain uses TRBV15 with TRBJ2-1; tentative D call: TRBD2 (5 bases). The CDR3 extends over 14 amino acids. Germline V gene sequence: CDR1 LNHNV, CDR2 YYDKDF (reference sequence). The V end was cut by 1 base, the J end by 6 bases, with 10 bases between. The CDR3 loop reads CATSRGRGGNEQFF. The CDR3 DNA reads as TGTGCCACCAGCAGAGGCCGGGGTGGCAATGAGCAGTTCTTC.

This clone was seen ten or more times. This rearrangement joins TRBV30 to TRBJ1-5, with 10 positions matching TRBD1. CDR1 GTSNPN and CDR2 SVGIG come from the germline V gene (reference sequence). V gave up 2 bases and J gave up 6 bases; unmatched junction bases: 4. The CDR3 runs 14 residues. The CDR3 region has the DNA TGTGCCTGGAGTCGGGACAGGGGAGTTCAGCCCCAGCATTTT. Protein: CAWSRDRGVQPQHF.

The rearrangement joins TRBV5-1 to TRBJ2-3; D gene ambiguous. This CDR3 is built from 13 residues. Trimming removed 0 bases from V and 3 bases from J, with 5 bases in between. The V gene's germline CDR1 is SGHRS and CDR2 YFSETQ. The CDR3 bases are TGCGCCAGCAGCTTGGGGGGTACAGATACGCAGTATTTT. Its protein is CASSLGGTDTQYF.

Relative to its sample, this clone is medium-sized. V gene TRBV10-3 combines with J gene TRBJ2-7; 9 positions agree with TRBD1. Germline CDR1 reads ENHRY; CDR2 reads SYGVKD. The CDR3 runs to 15 residues. J gave up 3 bases and V 8 bases, and 11 bases lay outside the gene matches. The CDR3 region is CAIFGTGSAYYEQYF. For the CDR3, the DNA is TGTGCCATCTTTGGGACAGGGTCAGCTTACTACGAGCAGTACTTC.

In its sample, this clone was seen many times. A read error may be the cause here, since a much bigger clone is one base away. Other DNA sequences in this sample translate to the same CDR3. The rearrangement links TRBV12-3 or TRBV12-4 to TRBJ2-1, with a possible D match to TRBD2 (7 bases). Trimming removed 6 bases from V and 2 bases from J, with 14 bases in between. The CDR3 loop spans 15 amino acids. This CDR3 is CASSPQRDTYNEQFF. The CDR3 DNA reads TGTGCCAGCAGCCCACAGCGGGACACCTACAATGAGCAGTTCTTC.

V is TRBV7-9 and J is TRBJ2-7; possibly TRBD1 for D (5 bases). CDR3 length: 12 residues. V lost 5 bases, J lost 5 bases, and 10 bases lay in between. The germline gives CDR1 SEHNR, CDR2 FQNEAQ (reference sequence). This CDR3 is CASSPQGNEQYF. The CDR3 DNA reads as TGTGCCAGCAGCCCTCAGGGCAACGAGCAGTACTTC.

The gene calls are TRBV2 and TRBJ2-7; 7 bases are a match to TRBD1. J gave up 4 bases and V 6 bases, and 9 bases lay outside the gene matches. The CDR3 spans 14 residues. Germline V gene lookup returns CDR1 SNHLY and CDR2 FYNNEI. For the CDR3, the DNA is TGTGCCAGCAGCCGACAGGGTCTTACGTACGAGCAGTACTTC. Translated, it gives CASSRQGLTYEQYF.

The genes are TRBV4-2 and TRBJ2-4; possibly TRBD1 for D (5 bases). The ends were cut back, 7 bases at V and 1 base at J, with 14 bases in the middle. Germline V gene lookup returns CDR1 LGHNA and CDR2 YNFKEQ. This CDR3 is built from 15 residues. This chain's CDR3 is CASIREQVAKNIQYF. The CDR3 DNA follows: TGTGCCAGCATCCGAGAACAGGTGGCCAAAAACATTCAGTACTTC.